Below are 30 T cell receptor beta chains sequenced from a single sample in a study of T cell responses to AZD1222 COVID-19 vaccine. Assay: immunoSEQ multiplex PCR; the TCRdb copy retains only in-frame clones and omits some. The table includes 95,000 to 110,000 clones, 89% detected once. The material was peripheral blood, obtained on day 0 of AZD1222 vaccination. The receptor set was obtained from an adult in good health.

V usage is TRBV5-4 and J usage is TRBJ2-1; a weak D match, TRBD2 (5 bases). This CDR3 has 15 residues. Looked up from germline, CDR1 is SGHNT and CDR2 is YYREEE (reference sequence). With 6 bases removed from V and 0 bases from J, the gap between germline ends came to 13 bases. Here the CDR3 DNA reads TGTGCCAGCACCTCTTCGGGAAGCTCCTACAATGAGCAGTTCTTC. Encoded protein: CASTSSGSSYNEQFF.

The chain recombines TRBV5-1 with TRBJ2-5; 7 bases align to TRBD1. Germline V lookup: CDR1 SGHRS, CDR2 YFSETQ. The ends lost 4 bases at V and 3 bases at J; junction bases unmatched: 6. CDR3 size: 14 residues. The CDR3 region has the DNA TGCGCCAGCAGCGGGACAGAACCCAAAGAGACCCAGTACTTC. Protein: CASSGTEPKETQYF.

Of note for this clone: The sample contains more than one DNA sequence encoding this CDR3. The V gene is TRBV7-3, the J gene TRBJ1-1; 7 bases are shared with TRBD1. After removal of 4 bases from V and 4 bases from J, the junction contained 3 bases not matched to a gene. This CDR3 has 13 amino acids. Germline V gene lookup returns CDR1 SGHTA and CDR2 FQGTGA. This chain's CDR3 is CASSSSGGTEAFF. The CDR3 DNA reads TGTGCCAGCAGCTCCTCAGGGGGCACTGAAGCTTTCTTT.

The chain combines TRBV3-1 (or the pseudogene TRBV3-2) with TRBJ1-2, with D maybe TRBD1 (5 bases). The V end lost 1 base, the J end lost 2 bases, and 5 bases lay between the germline ends. The germline gives CDR1 LGHDT, CDR2 YNNKEL (reference sequence). The CDR3 loop spans 13 amino acids. CDR3 sequence reads: CASSQGQNYGYTF. CDR3 DNA: TGTGCCAGCAGCCAAGGACAGAACTATGGCTACACCTTC.

The CDR3: CASIGAGFYEQYF. Here the CDR3 DNA reads TGTGCCAGCATAGGGGCAGGATTTTACGAGCAGTACTTC. The chain uses TRBV2 and TRBJ2-7; perhaps TRBD1 as D (5 bases). The CDR3 is 13 residues long. V dropped 7 bases and J dropped 4 bases, with 14 bases sitting between them. Germline V lookup: CDR1 SNHLY, CDR2 FYNNEI.

In its sample, this clone was seen once. The chain recombines TRBV28 with TRBJ1-2, with 10 bases matching TRBD1. CDR1 MDHEN and CDR2 SYDVKM come from the germline V gene. V lost 7 bases to trimming and J lost 8 bases; unmatched junction nucleotides: 10. The length of the CDR3 is 14 residues. The CDR3 DNA reads TGTGCCAGCACCGGGGGACAGGGGCAGTTCGGCTACACCTTC. Its protein product is CASTGGQGQFGYTF.

This clone was found once. V usage is TRBV11-1 and J usage is TRBJ1-6; weak D call: TRBD1 (6 bases). CDR3 length equals 15 residues. Germline loops: CDR1 SGHAT, CDR2 FQDESV (reference sequence). Trimming pared 9 bases from V and 6 bases from J, leaving 18 bases between. The CDR3 sequence is CASGTQGTSNSPLHF. CDR3 coding DNA: TGTGCCAGTGGGACGCAGGGGACCTCTAATTCACCCCTCCACTTT.

V is TRBV3-1 (or the pseudogene TRBV3-2) and J is TRBJ1-2; D gene unclear. The germline V gene encodes CDR1 LGHDT and CDR2 YNNKEL (reference sequence). Trimming left V 2 bases short and J 0 bases short, with 7 bases between. The CDR3 sequence is 14 residues long. In nucleotides, the CDR3 is TGTGCCAGCAGCCAAAGTAAAGCTAACTATGGCTACACCTTC. It specifies CASSQSKANYGYTF.

This clone was seen only a few times. The V and J genes are TRBV13 and TRBJ2-7; D might be TRBD1 (6 bases). The ends were cut back, 2 bases at V and 5 bases at J, with 10 bases in the middle. The CDR3 is made up of 13 amino acids. Germline CDR1 is PRHDT and CDR2 is FYEKMQ (reference sequence). In DNA form, the CDR3 reads TGTGCCAGCAGCTTATTCCAGGGGAACGAGCAGTACTTC. It codes for CASSLFQGNEQYF.

The genes are TRBV19 and TRBJ1-2; D uncertain. The CDR3 covers 15 residues. Trimming left V 5 bases short and J 4 bases short, with 17 bases between. Germline V gene lookup returns CDR1 LNHDA and CDR2 SQIVND (reference sequence). The CDR3 DNA reads as TGTGCCAGTAGTGTGGCCAGGTCAGGCACCTATGGCTACACCTTC. Amino acid sequence: CASSVARSGTYGYTF.

The V gene is TRBV6-5, the J gene TRBJ2-2; unclear D gene. The CDR3 is made up of 13 amino acids. Germline V gene lookup returns CDR1 MNHEY and CDR2 SVGAGI. Between the trimmed V and J ends, which lost 10 bases and 0 bases, there was a span of 9 bases. DNA of the CDR3: TGTGCCATCACACCTACGAACACCGGGGAGCTGTTTTTT. This gives the protein CAITPTNTGELFF.

This clone has only one observation. The V gene is TRBV29-1, the J gene TRBJ2-1, with TRBD1 matching over 9 bases. V lost 6 bases to trimming and J lost 7 bases; unmatched junction nucleotides: 7. The CDR3 totals 13 residues. The germline V gene encodes CDR1 SQVTM and CDR2 ANQGSEA. The CDR3 sequence: CSVQRGTGNEQFF. The CDR3 coding sequence is TGCAGCGTCCAAAGAGGGACAGGGAATGAGCAGTTCTTC.

The chain's CDR3 is CASSLVVSTRTGYTF. The CDR3 nucleotides are TGTGCCAGCAGCTTAGTCGTCTCTACCCGGACTGGCTACACCTTC. This sequence joins TRBV7-8 and TRBJ1-2; no clear D. Germline CDR1 and CDR2: SGHVS and FQNEAQ. The CDR3 totals 15 residues. V dropped 1 base and J dropped 7 bases, with 16 bases sitting between them. The whole variable domain, remainder taken from reference TRBV7-8 and TRBJ1-2, is GAGVSQSPRYKVAKRGQDVALRCDPISGHVSLFWYQQALGQGPEFLTYFQNEAQLDKSGLPSDRFFAERPEGSVSTLKIQRTQQEDSAVYLCASSLVVSTRTGYTFGSGTRLTVV.

The CDR3 loop reads CASSPTSAQETQYF. The CDR3 nucleotides are TGTGCCAGCTCACCCACGAGCGCGCAAGAGACCCAGTACTTC. V is TRBV18 and J is TRBJ2-5; D is unclear. V was trimmed by 3 bases and J by 2 bases, leaving 10 bases between them. This CDR3 comprises 14 residues. Germline CDR1 KGHSH, CDR2 LQKENI.

The V and J genes are TRBV7-8 and TRBJ1-2, with D hard to call. Per germline, CDR1 SGHVS and CDR2 FQNEAQ. The CDR3 loop spans 12 amino acids. V lost 1 base and J lost 8, with 8 bases in between. The CDR3 protein is CASSLGRLGYTF. Written as DNA, the CDR3 is TGTGCCAGCAGCTTAGGGAGGCTAGGCTACACCTTC.

The chain joins TRBV19 to TRBJ2-4; the D gene is possibly TRBD1 (5 bases). Trimming pared 5 bases from V and 6 bases from J, leaving 11 bases between. This CDR3 has 13 residues. Germline values: CDR1 LNHDA, CDR2 SQIVND (reference sequence). In nucleotides, the CDR3 is TGTGCCAGTAGTGACCTAAGGGGAAACATTCAGTACTTC. Amino acid sequence: CASSDLRGNIQYF.

The J gene is TRBJ2-5, the V gene TRBV5-1; 9 bases are shared with TRBD1. The junction had 6 bases not matched to a gene; V was cut back by 1 base and J by 5 bases. This CDR3 is 15 amino acids long. Germline V gives CDR1 SGHRS, CDR2 YFSETQ. As DNA, the CDR3 is TGCGCCAGCAGCTTGACAGGGGGCGCGGGGGAGACCCAGTACTTC. Translation gives CASSLTGGAGETQYF.

This sequence joins TRBV14 and TRBJ2-6; D is unresolved. In germline, CDR1 is SGHDN, CDR2 FVKESK. CDR3 length: 15 amino acids. The ends were cut back, 4 bases at V and 4 bases at J, with 11 bases in the middle. This chain's CDR3 is CASSLGVEGANVLTF. DNA for the CDR3: TGTGCCAGCAGCCTCGGAGTAGAAGGGGCCAACGTCCTGACTTTC.

The chain is built from TRBV9 and TRBJ1-4; 8 nucleotides align to TRBD1. In germline, CDR1 is SGDLS, CDR2 YYNGEE. The CDR3 runs to 17 residues. V lost 3 bases and J lost 1; bases outside the gene matches: 8. CDR3 bases: TGTGCCAGCAGCGCCTGGACAGGGTGGGGAACTAATGAAAAACTGTTTTTT. This sequence encodes CASSAWTGWGTNEKLFF. The full variable domain, rest sourced from reference TRBV9 and TRBJ1-4, is DSGVTQTPKHLITATGQRVTLRCSPRSGDLSVYWYQQSLDQGLQFLIQYYNGEERAKGNILERFSAQQFPDLHSELNLSSLELGDSALYFCASSAWTGWGTNEKLFFGSGTQLSVL.

By frequency in the sample, this clone is medium-sized. The V and J genes are TRBV5-1 and TRBJ2-1; 14 bases align to TRBD2. Germline CDR1 reads SGHRS; CDR2 reads YFSETQ. The V segment lost 2 bases and the J segment 8 bases; nucleotides outside the gene matches: 9. The CDR3 contains 17 residues. The CDR3 sequence is CASSFTGTSGSGDEQFF. CDR3 bases: TGCGCCAGCAGCTTTACCGGGACTAGCGGGAGTGGAGATGAGCAGTTCTTC. Filled out from reference TRBV5-1 and TRBJ2-1, the complete variable domain reads KAGVTQTPRYLIKTRGQQVTLSCSPISGHRSVSWYQQTPGQGLQFLFEYFSETQRNKGNFPGRFSGRQFSNSRSEMNVSTLELGDSALYLCASSFTGTSGSGDEQFFGPGTRLTVL.

The chain couples TRBV14 to TRBJ2-7, with no clear D. Between the trimmed V and J ends, which lost 1 base and 1 base, there was a span of 11 bases. From germline, CDR1 is SGHDN and CDR2 FVKESK. This CDR3 is built from 15 residues. The CDR3 region has the DNA TGTGCCAGCAGCCAAGGATCGCGGCGGTCCTACGAGCAGTACTTC. As protein: CASSQGSRRSYEQYF.

The V call is TRBV7-2, the J call TRBJ1-4; D might be TRBD1 (6 bases). The CDR3 is made up of 16 amino acids. Trimming left V 1 base short and J 6 bases short, with 15 bases between. Germline V gives CDR1 SGHTA, CDR2 FQGNSA. The CDR3 DNA follows: TGTGCCAGCAGCTTAGTAGGAGGGGGACGTGATGAAAAACTGTTTTTT. Protein: CASSLVGGGRDEKLFF.

The V call is TRBV28, the J call TRBJ2-7; D is uncertain. Between the trimmed V and J ends, which lost 10 bases and 0 bases, there was a span of 10 bases. There are 12 residues in the CDR3. CDR1 is MDHEN and CDR2 is SYDVKM in the germline V gene. CDR3 residues: CATYTTSYEQYF. CDR3 coding DNA: TGTGCCACCTATACCACCTCCTACGAGCAGTACTTC.

This chain connects TRBV6-5 to TRBJ2-7; a weak D match, TRBD1 (6 bases). This CDR3 comprises 14 residues. Trimming took off 4 bases at V and 0 bases at J, with 10 bases between the two ends. Germline V CDR1 and CDR2: MNHEY, SVGAGI. CDR3 in amino acids: CASSSDRFSYEQYF. The CDR3 coding sequence is TGTGCCAGCAGTTCCGACAGGTTCTCCTACGAGCAGTACTTC.

The CDR3 protein is CASSQLFTGELFF. The CDR3 nucleotides are TGTGCCAGCAGCCAACTGTTCACCGGGGAGCTGTTTTTT. The chain carries TRBV14 and TRBJ2-2; unclear D gene. The V and J ends lost 2 bases and 4 bases respectively, with 5 bases between them. CDR1 and CDR2 (germline): SGHDN, FVKESK. The CDR3 loop spans 13 amino acids. Variable domain in full (rest from reference TRBV14 and TRBJ2-2): EAGVTQFPSHSVIEKGQTVTLRCDPISGHDNLYWYRRVMGKEIKFLLHFVKESKQDESGMPNNRFLAERTGGTYSTLKVQPAELEDSGVYFCASSQLFTGELFFGEGSRLTVL.

V usage is TRBV6-4 and J usage is TRBJ2-3; TRBD2 aligns across 8 bases. Trimming removed 4 bases from V and 2 bases from J; junction bases left unmatched: 2. The germline gives CDR1 MRHNA, CDR2 SNTAGT. This CDR3 has 14 amino acids. This chain's CDR3 is CASSAAGATDTQYF. Written as DNA, the CDR3 is TGTGCCAGCAGTGCAGCGGGAGCCACAGATACGCAGTATTTT.

The J gene is TRBJ2-3, the V gene TRBV7-6, with D perhaps TRBD2 (6 bases). The germline V gene has CDR1 SGHVS and CDR2 FNYEAQ. Trimming removed 3 bases from V and 7 bases from J, with 17 bases in between. The CDR3 totals 15 residues. The CDR3 here is CASSFGGSPLYTQYF. The CDR3 nucleotides read TGTGCCAGCAGCTTTGGGGGGTCCCCGCTGTATACGCAGTATTTT.

The gene calls are TRBV27 and TRBJ2-7; D not certain. CDR1 and CDR2 (germline): MNHEY, SMNVEV (reference sequence). Trimming took off 6 bases at V and 6 bases at J, with 12 bases between the two ends. This CDR3 comprises 12 residues. The CDR3 DNA reads TGTGCCAGCAGCCGCCCTATAGGCGAGCAGTACTTC. This translates into CASSRPIGEQYF.

The J gene is TRBJ1-1, the V gene TRBV19, with 8 bases identical to TRBD1. The germline V gene encodes CDR1 LNHDA and CDR2 SQIVND (reference sequence). This CDR3 comprises 18 residues. J gave up 0 bases and V 3 bases, and 12 bases lay outside the gene matches. CDR3 in amino acids: CASSMVQGATSMNTEAFF. The CDR3 region has the DNA TGTGCCAGTAGTATGGTCCAGGGGGCCACCTCTATGAACACTGAAGCTTTCTTT.

The J gene is TRBJ2-3, the V gene TRBV19; D gene uncertain. The CDR3 runs to 15 residues. V dropped 9 bases and J dropped 2 bases, with 18 bases sitting between them. Germline CDR1 is LNHDA and CDR2 is SQIVND (reference sequence). CDR3: CASQNTAISTDTQYF. CDR3 coding DNA: TGTGCCAGCCAGAACACTGCCATATCCACAGATACGCAGTATTTT.